This record covers a single TCR beta chain. Its matching antigen is unknown. The sample comes from a study of cytomegalovirus exposure and HLA in healthy donors. Study-level findings and limits: For most subjects, TCR beta sequences were reported to predict HLA-A and HLA-B alleles with accuracy.

The CDR3 extends over 14 amino acids. From germline, CDR1 is MDHEN and CDR2 SYDVKM. Trimming left V 6 bases short and J 1 base short, with 12 bases between. 13 Jbeta primers and 60 Vbeta primers were used for the PCR. TCRdb keeps only in-frame clones here, not all; method: immunoSEQ multiplex PCR. The table includes tens of thousands of clones, 10% detected once. The specimen sequenced was PBMCs. The genes are TRBV28 and TRBJ1-1, with D tentatively TRBD1 (6 bases). The receptor comes from a man aged 55-75 years in good health and CMV-seropositive. CDR3 loop: CASRMNRENTEAFF. CDR3 nucleotides: TGTGCCAGCAGGATGAACAGGGAGAACACTGAAGCTTTCTTT.